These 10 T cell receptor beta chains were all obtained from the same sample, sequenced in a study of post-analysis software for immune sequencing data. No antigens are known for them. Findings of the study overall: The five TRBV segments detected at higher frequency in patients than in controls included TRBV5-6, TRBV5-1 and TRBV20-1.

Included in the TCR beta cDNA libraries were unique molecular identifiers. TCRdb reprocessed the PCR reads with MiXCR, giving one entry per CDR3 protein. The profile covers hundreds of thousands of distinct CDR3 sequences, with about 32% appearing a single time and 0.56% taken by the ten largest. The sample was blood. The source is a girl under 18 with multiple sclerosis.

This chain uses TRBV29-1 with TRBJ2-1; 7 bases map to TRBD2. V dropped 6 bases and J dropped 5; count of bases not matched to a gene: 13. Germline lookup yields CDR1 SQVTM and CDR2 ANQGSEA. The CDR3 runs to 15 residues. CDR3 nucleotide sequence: TGCAGCGTCCTGATCTCTGAGCGGGGAGACAATGAGCAGTTCTTC. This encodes CSVLISERGDNEQFF.

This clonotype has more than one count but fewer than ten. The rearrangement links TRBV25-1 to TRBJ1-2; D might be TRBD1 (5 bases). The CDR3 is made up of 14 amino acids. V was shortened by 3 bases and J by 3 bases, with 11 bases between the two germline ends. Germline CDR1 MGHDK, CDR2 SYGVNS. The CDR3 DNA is TGTGCCAGCAGTGAGCCAGGGCGGGACTATGGCTACACCTTC. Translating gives CASSEPGRDYGYTF.

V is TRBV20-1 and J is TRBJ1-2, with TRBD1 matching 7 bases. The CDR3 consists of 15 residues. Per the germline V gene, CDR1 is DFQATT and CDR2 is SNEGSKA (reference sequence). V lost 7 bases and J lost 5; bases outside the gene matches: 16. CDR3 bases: TGCAGTGGGGTGGGAGGGGACAGCGCTAGATATGGCTACACCTTC. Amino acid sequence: CSGVGGDSARYGYTF.

The CDR3 sequence is CSVLLAGVYNEQFF. The DNA for the CDR3 is TGCAGCGTCCTACTAGCGGGGGTTTACAATGAGCAGTTCTTC. The V and J genes are TRBV29-1 and TRBJ2-1, with 11 bases matching TRBD2. With V trimmed by 6 bases and J by 4 bases, 5 bases remained unmatched. CDR1 is SQVTM, CDR2 ANQGSEA, per germline. This CDR3 is 14 amino acids long.

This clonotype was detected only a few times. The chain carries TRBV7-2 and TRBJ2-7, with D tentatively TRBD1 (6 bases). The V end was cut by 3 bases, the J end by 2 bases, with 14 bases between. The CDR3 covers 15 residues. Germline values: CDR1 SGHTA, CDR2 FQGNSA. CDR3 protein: CASSFSGQSAYEQYF. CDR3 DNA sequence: TGTGCCAGCAGCTTTTCAGGACAGTCAGCCTACGAGCAGTACTTC.

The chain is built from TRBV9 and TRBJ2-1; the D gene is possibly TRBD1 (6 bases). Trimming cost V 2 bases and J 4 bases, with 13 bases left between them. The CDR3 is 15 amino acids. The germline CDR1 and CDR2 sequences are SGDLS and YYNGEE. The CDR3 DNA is TGTGCCAGCAGCGTGGGGAGCCAGGGGTACAATGAGCAGTTCTTC. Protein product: CASSVGSQGYNEQFF.

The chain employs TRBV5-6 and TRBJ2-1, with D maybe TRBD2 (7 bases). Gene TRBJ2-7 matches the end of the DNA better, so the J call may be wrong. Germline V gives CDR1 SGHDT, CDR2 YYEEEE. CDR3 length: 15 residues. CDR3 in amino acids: CASVGGGASYNEQYF. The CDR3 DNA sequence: TGTGCCAGCGTCGGCGGGGGCGCCTCCTACAATGAGCAGTACTTC.

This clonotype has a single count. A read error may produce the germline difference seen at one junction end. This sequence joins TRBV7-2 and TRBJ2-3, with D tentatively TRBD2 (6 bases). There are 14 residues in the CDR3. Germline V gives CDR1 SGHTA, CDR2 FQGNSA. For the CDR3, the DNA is TGTGCCAGCAGCCTCGGGGTCTCGGGAGATGCGCAGTATTTT. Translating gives CASSLGVSGDAQYF.

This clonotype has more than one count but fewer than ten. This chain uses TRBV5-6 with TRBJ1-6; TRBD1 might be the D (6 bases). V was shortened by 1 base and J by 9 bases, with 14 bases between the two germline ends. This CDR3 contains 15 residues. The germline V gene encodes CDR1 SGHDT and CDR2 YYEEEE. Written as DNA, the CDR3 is TGTGCCAGCAGCTTGTACCGCAGGGGACGTTCACCCCTCCACTTT. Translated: CASSLYRRGRSPLHF.

In DNA form, the CDR3 reads TGTGCCAGCAGTTACGTCGGCAGAGGCCTACGAGGGCAGTACTTC. This sequence encodes CASSYVGRGLRGQYF. The chain is built from TRBV6-6 and TRBJ2-4, with D tentatively TRBD2 (5 bases). The germline V and J ends were trimmed by 2 bases and 13 bases, with 21 bases remaining between them. The CDR3 length is 15 residues. Germline assignment: CDR1 MNHNY and CDR2 SVGAGI (reference sequence).